This note documents a single TCR beta chain sequence. The data were taken from a study of blood T cell repertoires in COVID-19. As for the study in general: The cDNA or gDNA used as material had been derived from T cells, B-cell-depleted T cells, or PBMCs.

Per the authors' pipeline: Reference gene primer amplification in the assay estimated nucleated cell counts. Data came from immunoSEQ multiplex PCR; TCRdb stores just in-frame clones and leaves some out. V and J calls and clone size are as listed in that table; D and trimming were resolved from the DNA. The sample lists around 190,000 clones, about 88% occurring once. Either two negative PCRs, clearance, or symptom resolution qualified Cohort 3 donors as recovered. Germline lookup yields CDR1 SNHLY and CDR2 FYNNEI. The CDR3 covers 15 residues. Unmatched junction bases numbered 7, after V lost 4 bases and J lost 4 bases.

This receptor was identified in a woman between 18 and 29 years old who had recovered from COVID-19. Sequenced material: PBMCs or T cells enriched from blood (not recorded which). The rearrangement joins TRBV2 to TRBJ1-1; 9 nucleotides line up with TRBD1. CDR3 nucleotides: TGTGCCAGCAGTGTTAACGCGGGACAGGGCACTGAAGCTTTCTTT. It translates to CASSVNAGQGTEAFF.